One and the same sample provided the 13 T cell receptor beta chains below, sequenced in a study of shared clonotypes between healthy human individuals. Here immunoSEQ multiplex PCR was the method, and the copy in TCRdb shows in-frame clones only, minus some. The profile shows hundreds of thousands of clones, around 72% of them singletons. Specimen: memory CD4+ T cells sorted from blood. Subset indicated: CD45RA-negative fraction. Source of these receptors: a woman aged 25-40 years in good health.

This chain links TRBV18 with TRBJ2-7; 7 bases align to TRBD2. V dropped 3 bases and J dropped 9; count of bases not matched to a gene: 14. Per germline, CDR1 KGHSH and CDR2 LQKENI. The CDR3 covers 15 residues. CDR3 protein: CASSPNNGRAMGQYF. The CDR3 DNA sequence: TGTGCCAGCTCACCCAATAATGGGAGGGCCATGGGGCAGTACTTC.

This clone was detected only once. V usage is TRBV28 and J usage is TRBJ1-1, with unresolved D. The V end lost 6 bases, the J end lost 1 base, and 18 bases lay between the germline ends. Germline V lookup: CDR1 MDHEN, CDR2 SYDVKM. The CDR3 extends over 16 amino acids. The CDR3 sequence: CASSLYPRSSNTEAFF. DNA for the CDR3: TGTGCCAGCAGCCTCTATCCCCGATCCTCGAACACTGAAGCTTTCTTT.

The rearrangement joins TRBV19 to TRBJ1-4; TRBD1 aligns across 9 bases. CDR1 is LNHDA, CDR2 SQIVND, per germline (reference sequence). This CDR3 is 14 amino acids long. Trimming cost V 5 bases and J 7 bases; bases outside gene matches: 5. CDR3 in DNA: TGTGCCAGTAGTGTCTCGACAGGGGGTGAAAAACTGTTTTTT. The encoded protein is CASSVSTGGEKLFF.

This clone was seen more than once but under ten times. The chain joins TRBV11-2 to TRBJ2-5; 13 bases align to TRBD2. Germline values: CDR1 SGHAT, CDR2 FQNNGV. V shed 5 bases, J shed 4 bases, and the junction held 7 bases outside the gene matches. The CDR3 totals 16 residues. This CDR3 is CASSPGTSGNAETQYF. For the CDR3, the DNA is TGTGCCAGCAGCCCGGGGACTAGCGGGAATGCAGAGACCCAGTACTTC. Variable domain in full (rest from reference TRBV11-2 and TRBJ2-5): EAGVAQSPRYKIIEKRQSVAFWCNPISGHATLYWYQQILGQGPKLLIQFQNNGVVDDSQLPKDRFSAERLKGVDSTLKIQPAKLEDSAVYLCASSPGTSGNAETQYFGPGTRLLVL.

This clone has only one observation. The V and J genes are TRBV7-9 and TRBJ2-7, with 9 bases matching TRBD1. The length of the CDR3 is 18 residues. The junction had 14 bases not matched to a gene; V was cut back by 2 bases and J by 3 bases. Germline V gene sequence: CDR1 SEHNR, CDR2 FQNEAQ (reference sequence). The CDR3 region has the DNA TGTGCCAGCAGCTTAATTCCGCCTAGACCGGGACAGGGCTACGAGCAGTACTTC. Protein sequence: CASSLIPPRPGQGYEQYF.

The table lists this clone with a count of one. The chain uses TRBV7-9 and TRBJ1-2; TRBD1 matches at 7 bases. Per the germline V gene, CDR1 is SEHNR and CDR2 is FQNEAQ (reference sequence). The CDR3 extends over 13 amino acids. The ends lost 0 bases at V and 9 bases at J; junction bases unmatched: 4. Here the CDR3 reads CASSLAYRGRYTF. CDR3 DNA sequence: TGTGCCAGCAGCTTAGCCTACAGGGGTCGCTACACCTTC.

The chain employs TRBV15 and TRBJ2-7; 9 nucleotides line up with TRBD2. The CDR3 loop spans 14 amino acids. Germline CDR1 is LNHNV and CDR2 is YYDKDF (reference sequence). V shed 6 bases, J shed 2 bases, and the junction held 5 bases outside the gene matches. This chain's CDR3 is CATSKRLAAYEQYF. CDR3 sequence (DNA): TGTGCCACCAGTAAACGACTAGCGGCCTACGAGCAGTACTTC.

The gene calls are TRBV11-3 and TRBJ1-1; D may be TRBD1 (6 bases). The CDR3 runs 16 residues. Germline values: CDR1 SGHNT, CDR2 YENEEA. V was clipped by 6 bases and J by 1 base, with 18 bases between them. CDR3 protein: CASSLTSGTRNTEAFF. The CDR3 coding sequence is TGTGCCAGCAGTTTAACCTCCGGGACACGGAACACTGAAGCTTTCTTT. Drawing the rest from reference TRBV11-3 and TRBJ1-1, the complete variable domain is EAGVVQSPRYKIIEKKQPVAFWCNPISGHNTLYWYLQNLGQGPELLIRYENEEAVDDSQLPKDRFSAERLKGVDSTLKIQPAELGDSAVYLCASSLTSGTRNTEAFFGQGTRLTVV.

The chain carries TRBV6-5 and TRBJ1-3; possible D gene TRBD1, 6 bases. V gave up 6 bases and J gave up 3 bases, with 15 bases separating them. This CDR3 region has 15 residues. The germline V gene has CDR1 MNHEY and CDR2 SVGAGI. CDR3: CASRINREGGNTIYF. The CDR3 nucleotides read TGTGCCAGCAGAATTAACAGGGAAGGTGGAAACACCATATATTTT.

This chain uses TRBV13 with TRBJ2-7, with 8 bases that match TRBD1. CDR3 length: 14 amino acids. Germline V gene sequence: CDR1 PRHDT, CDR2 FYEKMQ (reference sequence). The ends lost 5 bases at V and 2 bases at J; junction bases unmatched: 5. CDR3 residues: CASSPGQGTYEQYF. The CDR3 DNA is TGTGCCAGCAGCCCCGGACAGGGAACCTACGAGCAGTACTTC.

The table lists this clone with a few counts. The chain has TRBV7-4 and TRBJ2-7; D is uncertain. The CDR3 is 11 amino acids. CDR1 and CDR2 from the germline V gene are SGHVT and SQSDAQ. V lost 5 bases, J lost 5 bases, and 7 bases lay in between. The DNA for the CDR3 is TGTGCCAGCAGCGCACGTGACGAGCAGTACTTC. Translated, it gives CASSARDEQYF.

In its sample, this clone was seen a few times. The CDR3 DNA is TGTGCCAGCAGCTCCCGTCTGGGGGTCAGCAATCAGCCCCAGCATTTT. Protein sequence: CASSSRLGVSNQPQHF. The chain couples TRBV7-2 to TRBJ1-5; TRBD1 is a possible D gene (5 bases). The CDR3 contains 16 residues. V lost 4 bases and J 1 base, leaving 14 bases between the germline ends. Germline CDR1 and CDR2: SGHTA and FQGNSA.

The chain has TRBV7-9 and TRBJ2-2, with 7 nucleotides matching TRBD1. The length of the CDR3 is 16 residues. V dropped 2 bases and J dropped 3; count of bases not matched to a gene: 6. Germline CDR1 reads SEHNR; CDR2 reads FQNEAQ (reference sequence). The CDR3 region is CASSLPDRVDTGELFF. DNA of the CDR3: TGTGCCAGCAGCTTACCAGACAGGGTGGACACCGGGGAGCTGTTTTTT.